This T cell receptor beta chain was captured in a study of blood T cell repertoires in COVID-19. Study context: Acute and convalescent COVID-19 specimens originated in the United States, Italy and Spain. T cells, B-cell-depleted T cells, or PBMCs provided the cDNA or gDNA that served as material.

The authors' processing: Counts of nucleated cells, estimated from reference gene primer amplification, were obtained. The data were produced by immunoSEQ multiplex PCR, yet TCRdb's version contains in-frame clones alone and is incomplete. V and J calls plus clone size are reproduced from that table; the DNA served to infer D and trimming. The sample gives some 150,000 clones, around four fifths of which show up once; nearly 4.5% is in the top ten. This CDR3 has 13 residues. CDR1 PRHDT and CDR2 FYEKMQ come from the germline V gene (reference sequence). The V end lost 5 bases, the J end lost 2 bases, and 7 bases lay between the germline ends.

The TCR originated in a woman aged 45-59 years who had recovered from COVID-19. The sequencing input was PBMCs or T cells enriched from blood (not recorded which). The chain carries TRBV13 and TRBJ2-1; D possibly corresponds to TRBD2 (5 bases). CDR3 sequence reads: CASSPGTYNEQFF. The CDR3 bases are TGTGCCAGCAGCCCCGGGACCTACAATGAGCAGTTCTTC.